The clone carrying this TCR beta chain was observed many times. The data derive from a study of T-cell reconstitution after alpha-beta-depleted transplantation in children. For TCRbeta, the library was prepared with unique molecular identifiers. TCRdb re-derived calls from the PCR reads in MiXCR, one entry per CDR3 protein. The table lists 490,000 or so distinct CDR3 sequences, under 15% of them singletons. V was trimmed by 3 bases and J by 12 bases, leaving 9 bases between them. CDR1 is MDHEN, CDR2 SYDVKM, per germline. CDR3 length equals 11 residues. The receptor was isolated from a human donor who donated a stem cell graft to a child with combined immunodeficiency. The chain is built from TRBV28 and TRBJ2-1, with D unclear. Sequencing used PBMCs from the stem cell graft donor, obtained from the stem cell graft. CDR3 sequence reads: CASSFGQSQFF. CDR3 coding DNA: TGTGCCAGCAGTTTTGGGCAGTCGCAGTTCTTC.